This T cell receptor (beta chain) was retrieved from a study of T cells in localized non-small cell lung cancer. Generated by immunoSEQ multiplex PCR, the TCRdb table keeps only in-frame clones and is missing some. The sample has roughly 25,000 clones, about four fifths seen once. Unmatched junction bases numbered 7, after V lost 2 bases and J lost 5 bases. Germline loops: CDR1 SGHKS, CDR2 YYEKEE (reference sequence). The length of the CDR3 is 15 residues. Here the sequenced sample was PBMCs, taken before any cancer treatment. This TCR was sampled from a man aged 40 to 70 with stage II lung adenocarcinoma. The chain combines TRBV5-5 with TRBJ2-3; the match to TRBD2 covers 8 bases. The CDR3 DNA is TGTGCCAGCAGCTTATTCGGGGGGGAGTTAGATACGCAGTATTTT. It yields the protein CASSLFGGELDTQYF. Looking up the rest from reference TRBV5-5 and TRBJ2-3 gives the full variable domain: DAGVTQSPTHLIKTRGQQVTLRCSPISGHKSVSWYQQVLGQGPQFIFQYYEKEERGRGNFPDRFSARQFPNYSSELNVNALLLGDSALYLCASSLFGGELDTQYFGPGTRLTVL.